These 18 T cell receptor beta chains came from one sample sequenced in a study of shared clonotypes between healthy human individuals. Repertoires were generated with immunoSEQ multiplex PCR, while TCRdb's copy carries only in-frame clones and drops some. This sample yields about 2 million clones, of which around 95% are seen a single time; more than 0.1% belongs to the top ten. The sample comprised naive CD4+ T cells sorted from blood. As for subset: CD45RA+ positively selected. The receptors shown here come from a young man in good health.

The gene calls are TRBV19 and TRBJ1-5; a weak D match, TRBD1 (6 bases). Trimming stripped 6 bases from V and 4 bases from J, with 13 bases between. The CDR3 loop spans 14 amino acids. CDR1 is LNHDA and CDR2 is SQIVND in the germline V gene (reference sequence). The CDR3 spells CASSYLTGNQPQHF. The DNA of the CDR3 is TGTGCCAGTAGCTATTTAACAGGGAATCAGCCCCAGCATTTT.

This clone was seen just once. The gene calls are TRBV5-1 and TRBJ2-7; a weak D match, TRBD2 (6 bases). V was cut by 3 bases and J by 3 bases, with 19 bases left in between. CDR3 length: 16 amino acids. The germline V gene has CDR1 SGHRS and CDR2 YFSETQ. The CDR3 bases are TGCGCCAGCAGCTCTAATACACCGGGACTGGGCTACGAGCAGTACTTC. Its translation is CASSSNTPGLGYEQYF.

Regarding this clone: This same CDR3 is encoded by further DNA sequences in the sample. The rearrangement uses TRBV5-1 and TRBJ1-5; D remains unclear. Germline V gene lookup returns CDR1 SGHRS and CDR2 YFSETQ. Trimming stripped 0 bases from V and 6 bases from J, with 7 bases between. This CDR3 is 13 amino acids long. This CDR3 reads CASSLVSGQPQHF. Written as DNA, the CDR3 is TGCGCCAGCAGCTTGGTATCGGGTCAGCCCCAGCATTTT.

The rearrangement uses TRBV28 and TRBJ2-1, with D unresolved. This CDR3 spans 12 amino acids. Deletions cut 7 bases from V and 9 bases from J, with 13 bases between. Germline V CDR1 and CDR2: MDHEN, SYDVKM. CDR3 bases: TGTGCCAGCAACCCACCCCGGCGTGAGCAGTTCTTC. It yields the protein CASNPPRREQFF.

The rearrangement joins TRBV28 to TRBJ2-7; D possibly corresponds to TRBD1 (6 bases). This CDR3 has 13 residues. Trimming took off 6 bases at V and 10 bases at J, with 19 bases between the two ends. Germline CDR1 reads MDHEN; CDR2 reads SYDVKM. DNA of the CDR3: TGTGCCAGCAGCAGATCTATAGGGGGACGACAGTACTTC. It yields the protein CASSRSIGGRQYF.

The V gene is TRBV5-1, the J gene TRBJ2-7; D remains unclear. CDR3 length: 11 residues. The germline V and J ends were trimmed by 2 bases and 5 bases, with 5 bases remaining between them. CDR1 SGHRS and CDR2 YFSETQ come from the germline V gene. The CDR3, as DNA: TGCGCCAGCAGCTTCAAGGACGAGCAGTACTTC. The encoded protein is CASSFKDEQYF.

The chain links TRBV5-6 to TRBJ2-2, with TRBD2 as a possible D gene (5 bases). The CDR3 has 15 residues. The germline V gene encodes CDR1 SGHDT and CDR2 YYEEEE. V was trimmed by 4 bases and J by 1 base, leaving 11 bases between them. The CDR3 nucleotides read TGTGCCAGCAGCCACCTAGCAGTGAACACCGGGGAGCTGTTTTTT. Translating gives CASSHLAVNTGELFF.

This chain links TRBV2 with TRBJ2-2, with a possible D match to TRBD2 (5 bases). The ends were cut back, 10 bases at V and 5 bases at J, with 17 bases in the middle. The germline V gene has CDR1 SNHLY and CDR2 FYNNEI. This CDR3 spans 14 amino acids. CDR3 sequence (DNA): TGTGCCACCTCCCCGGAGGCTGCTACCGGGGAGCTGTTTTTT. Translated, it gives CATSPEAATGELFF.

The chain employs TRBV25-1 and TRBJ1-2; 8 nucleotides align to TRBD1. Unmatched junction bases numbered 6, after V lost 3 bases and J lost 3 bases. This CDR3 has 15 amino acids. Germline V gene data show CDR1 as MGHDK and CDR2 as SYGVNS. The CDR3 spells CASSEWDRIDYGYTF. The CDR3 DNA sequence: TGTGCCAGCAGTGAGTGGGACAGGATAGACTATGGCTACACCTTC.

The rearrangement joins TRBV5-1 to TRBJ2-7; 7 bases fit TRBD1. The V gene end was trimmed by 4 bases and the J gene end by 3 bases; junction bases not matched to a gene: 7. Germline CDR1 and CDR2: SGHRS and YFSETQ. The CDR3 loop spans 14 amino acids. CDR3 loop: CASSPGDSFYEQYF. CDR3 bases: TGCGCCAGCAGCCCCGGGGACAGTTTCTACGAGCAGTACTTC.

Worth noting for this clone: The same CDR3 can be traced to other DNA sequences in this sample. The chain carries TRBV5-1 and TRBJ2-5; the D call may be TRBD1 or TRBD2 (6 bases each). Germline V gene sequence: CDR1 SGHRS, CDR2 YFSETQ. With 4 bases removed from V and 1 base from J, the gap between germline ends came to 11 bases. This CDR3 region has 14 residues. The CDR3 region is CASSRGTSQETQYF. The CDR3 DNA reads TGCGCCAGCAGCCGCGGGACATCCCAAGAGACCCAGTACTTC.

In DNA, the CDR3 is TGTGCCTGGTCCGGGGGGGACAGGGCAGACGAGCAGTACTTC. Its translation: CAWSGGDRADEQYF. The chain links TRBV30 to TRBJ2-7; maybe TRBD1 (9 bases). The V gene lost 5 bases and the J gene lost 5 bases, with 19 bases spanning the gap. From germline, CDR1 is GTSNPN and CDR2 SVGIG (reference sequence). The CDR3 contains 14 residues.

This rearrangement joins TRBV7-3 to TRBJ2-7; possibly TRBD1 for D (6 bases). Germline values: CDR1 SGHTA, CDR2 FQGTGA. Trimming left V 4 bases short and J 8 bases short, with 15 bases between. The CDR3 loop spans 13 amino acids. CDR3 sequence: CASSSWTEGKQYF. CDR3 nucleotides: TGTGCCAGCAGCTCCTGGACAGAAGGAAAGCAGTACTTC. Together with reference TRBV7-3 and TRBJ2-7, the CDR3 gives the full variable domain: GAGVSQTPSNKVTEKGKYVELRCDPISGHTALYWYRQSLGQGPEFLIYFQGTGAADDSGLPNDRFFAVRPEGSVSTLKIQRTERGDSAVYLCASSSWTEGKQYFGPGTRLTVT.

The rearrangement links TRBV7-3 to TRBJ1-6; the D gene is possibly TRBD1 (6 bases). This CDR3 comprises 13 residues. CDR1 is SGHTA, CDR2 FQGTGA, per germline. The V end lost 4 bases, the J end lost 14 bases, and 15 bases lay between the germline ends. The CDR3 DNA follows: TGTGCCAGCAGCTCCGGAGGGGGTACGACCCTCCACTTT. Protein: CASSSGGGTTLHF.

The rearrangement links TRBV4-1 to TRBJ1-5, with 7 bases aligning to TRBD1. Germline values: CDR1 MGHRA, CDR2 YSYEKL. The CDR3 length is 16 residues. J lost 7 bases, V lost 0 bases, and 9 bases had no gene match. CDR3 region: CASSQDSAGGYQPQHF. The CDR3 nucleotides read TGCGCCAGCAGCCAAGATTCGGCAGGGGGATACCAGCCCCAGCATTTT.

The chain uses TRBV2 and TRBJ2-3; D unresolved. The V gene lost 2 bases and the J gene lost 0 bases, with 9 bases spanning the gap. From germline, CDR1 is SNHLY and CDR2 FYNNEI. CDR3 length: 15 amino acids. CDR3 DNA: TGTGCCAGCAGTGAATGGAGTACTAGCACAGATACGCAGTATTTT. Translating it yields CASSEWSTSTDTQYF.

The chain joins TRBV7-9 to TRBJ2-1; D uncertain. Germline V gene data show CDR1 as SEHNR and CDR2 as FQNEAQ (reference sequence). The CDR3 loop spans 13 amino acids. The V gene lost 3 bases and the J gene lost 10 bases, with 13 bases spanning the gap. The CDR3 nucleotides are TGTGCCAGCAGCTTCGTTGAGGCTTCCGAGCAGTTCTTC. Encoded protein: CASSFVEASEQFF.

The V and J genes are TRBV6-6 and TRBJ2-5; no firm D call. The J call could be wrong; TRBJ2-7 is a better fit for the DNA end. The length of the CDR3 is 11 residues. Germline V lookup: CDR1 MNHNY, CDR2 SVGAGI (reference sequence). CDR3 residues: CAIAGLDEQYF. Here the CDR3 DNA reads TGTGCCATCGCCGGGTTGGACGAGCAGTACTTC.